This TCR beta chain was identified in a study of glioma-infiltrating T cells. General study results and limits: Very few CDR3 sequences were shared between tissue and blood. Tissue-blood divergence was below expectation in non-neoplastic patients, above in gliomas.

The length of the CDR3 is 13 residues. With regard to this clonotype: Antigen: not known.

Using RNA template, CDR3s of TCR alpha and beta were amplified with iRepertoire arm-PCR. Input was 100-400 ng of tissue mRNA or PBMC total RNA. TCRdb recomputed calls from the multiplex PCR reads with MiXCR, one row per CDR3 protein. The sample contains about 93,000 distinct CDR3 sequences, around 37% of which appear only once. The chain links TRBV12-3 or TRBV12-4 to TRBJ2-7; no firm D call. Judging by the DNA end, TRBJ2-1 fits better; the J call may be wrong. This receptor was taken from a human donor with low-grade glioma or glioblastoma, undergoing nonglioma brain surgery, or in good health (not recorded which). The sample was glioma tissue, nonneoplastic brain tissue, or PBMCs (not recorded which). The CDR3 loop reads CARSPTGSNEQFF. The CDR3 nucleotides are TGTGCCAGAAGCCCTACTGGATCCAATGAGCAGTTCTTC.